This T cell receptor beta chain was identified during a study of technical replicates of blood from a few donors. Germline V CDR1 and CDR2: MDHEN, SYDVKM. V shed 7 bases, J shed 6 bases, and the junction held 10 bases outside the gene matches. The CDR3 has 14 amino acids. TCRdb keeps only in-frame clones here, not all; method: immunoSEQ multiplex PCR. Of approximately 70,000 clones listed, roughly 92% are singletons. This sequence joins TRBV28 and TRBJ1-2, with 8 bases lining up with TRBD1. The clonotype comes from a human donor in good health. The sample taken for sequencing was T cells isolated from PBMCs. The chain's CDR3 is CASIRAGGVDGYTF. DNA of the CDR3: TGTGCCAGCATTAGGGCAGGGGGCGTCGATGGCTACACCTTC.